This T cell receptor beta chain was documented in a study of CD8 T cells in ankylosing spondylitis. Overall study results and limits: A TCR beta motif of fewer than ten highly homologous variants appeared characteristic of ankylosing spondylitis blood.

For this clonotype: The antigen is not known.

This CDR3 has 15 amino acids. The germline V and J ends were trimmed by 0 bases and 5 bases, with 12 bases remaining between them. Germline CDR1 is LGHNA and CDR2 is YNFKEQ. TCRdb reprocessed the 5' RACE reads with MiXCR, giving one entry per CDR3 protein. The profile covers 700,000 to 1,000,000 distinct CDR3 sequences, with 12% appearing a single time and just over 0.5% taken by the ten largest. The sequence was collected from a male donor with ankylosing spondylitis. The chain links TRBV4-2 to TRBJ2-3; D unclear. The sequenced material came from blood, either unsorted or a sorted T cell fraction (not recorded which). The CDR3 loop is CASSQDDEQEDTQYF. DNA of the CDR3: TGTGCCAGCAGCCAAGATGACGAGCAGGAAGATACGCAGTATTTT.